The T cell receptor beta chain described here comes from a study of blood T cell repertoires in COVID-19. Study background: Acute and convalescent COVID-19 specimens originated in the United States, Italy and Spain.

Per the germline V gene, CDR1 is KGHDR and CDR2 is SFDVKD. The V and J ends lost 8 bases and 4 bases respectively, with 18 bases between them. This CDR3 is 15 amino acids long. As originally analysed: Researchers report that nucleated cell counts were estimated from reference gene primer amplification. Repertoires were generated with immunoSEQ multiplex PCR, while TCRdb's copy carries only in-frame clones and drops some. The V and J calls and clone size were taken over from that table, and D and trimming were inferred from the DNA. The sample lists 250,000 or so clones; 84% were seen once. This sequence was found in a man between 35 and 55 years old who had recovered from COVID-19. The sample comprised peripheral blood. This chain links TRBV24-1 with TRBJ2-3; D possibly corresponds to TRBD2 (6 bases). The CDR3 bases are TGTGCCACCACGCCCACGCGGGATTCGCCAGATACGCAGTATTTT. Translation: CATTPTRDSPDTQYF.